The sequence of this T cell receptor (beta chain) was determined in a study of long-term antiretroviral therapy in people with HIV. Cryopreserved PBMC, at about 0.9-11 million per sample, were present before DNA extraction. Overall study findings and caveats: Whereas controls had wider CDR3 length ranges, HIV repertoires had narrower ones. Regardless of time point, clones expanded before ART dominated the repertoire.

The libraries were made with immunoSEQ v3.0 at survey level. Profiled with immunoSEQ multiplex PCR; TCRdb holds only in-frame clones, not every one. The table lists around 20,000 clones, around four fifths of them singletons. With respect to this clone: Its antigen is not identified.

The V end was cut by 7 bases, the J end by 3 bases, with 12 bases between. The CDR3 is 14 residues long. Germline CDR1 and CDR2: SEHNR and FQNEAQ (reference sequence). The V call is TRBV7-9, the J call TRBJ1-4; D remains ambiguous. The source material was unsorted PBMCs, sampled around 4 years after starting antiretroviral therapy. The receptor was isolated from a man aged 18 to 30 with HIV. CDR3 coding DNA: TGTGCCAGCACCCCTGGTTTCCCTAATGAAAAACTGTTTTTT. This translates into CASTPGFPNEKLFF.